The TCR beta chain under discussion was sequenced for a study of blood T cells in healthy people across ages. Germline assignment: CDR1 SGHRS and CDR2 YFSETQ. The germline V and J ends were trimmed by 4 bases and 7 bases, with 11 bases remaining between them. The CDR3 covers 13 residues. The authors ran a second PCR of about 7 to 11 cycles using a sample-barcoded 5' primer and a J-beta primer mix. TCRdb fed the 5' RACE reads into MiXCR, producing one record per CDR3 protein. The sample consists of hundreds of thousands of distinct CDR3 sequences, approximately 25% of them appearing once. It was around 10 milliliters of peripheral blood that were drawn from each donor. The sample also formed part of further work on T cells of mothers and their children. That paper adds: For unrelated pairs as for related ones, thymic selection shapes TCR recombination output similarly.

This clonotype was sampled from a boy younger than 18 in good health. Sequenced input: blood. This sequence joins TRBV5-1 and TRBJ1-4; perhaps TRBD1 as D (5 bases). DNA for the CDR3: TGCGCCAGCAGCGTCAGGGATGGTGAAAAACTGTTTTTT. It yields the protein CASSVRDGEKLFF.